The clone carrying this T cell receptor delta chain showed up just a few times. With only one base between it and a far larger clone, this is likely a read error. The same CDR3 can be traced to other DNA sequences in this sample. With CATT, TCRdb re-called clones from the reads. There are some 5,000 delta-chain clones in the sample; roughly 0.41% occur only once, and around 15% lies in the top ten. This sample was taken from a study of gamma-delta chains in newborns, infants, children. This CDR3 comprises 20 residues. Germline CDR1 GEAIGNYY, CDR2 EKD. This receptor was identified in a child who was a newborn, infant or young child, either healthy, febrile or measles-vaccinated (not recorded which). Sequenced sample: blood. The chain employs TRDV2 and TRDJ3, with TRDD3 matching over 8 bases. The chain's CDR3 is CACDTVERDTRSWDTRQMFF. The DNA for the CDR3 is TGTGCCTGTGACACCGTGGAAAGGGATACGCGCTCCTGGGACACCCGCCAGATGTTTTTC.